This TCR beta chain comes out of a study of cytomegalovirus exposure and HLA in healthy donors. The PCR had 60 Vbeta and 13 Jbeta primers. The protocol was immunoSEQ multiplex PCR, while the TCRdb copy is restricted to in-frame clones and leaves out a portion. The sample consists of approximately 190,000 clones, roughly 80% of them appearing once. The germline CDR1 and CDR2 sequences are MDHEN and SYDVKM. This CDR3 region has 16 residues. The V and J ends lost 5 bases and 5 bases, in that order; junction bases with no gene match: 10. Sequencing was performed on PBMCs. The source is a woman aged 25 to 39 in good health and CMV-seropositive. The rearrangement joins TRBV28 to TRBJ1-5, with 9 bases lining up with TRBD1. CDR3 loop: CASSPGGWTGDQPQHF. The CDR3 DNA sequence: TGTGCCAGCAGTCCCGGGGGGTGGACAGGGGATCAGCCCCAGCATTTT.